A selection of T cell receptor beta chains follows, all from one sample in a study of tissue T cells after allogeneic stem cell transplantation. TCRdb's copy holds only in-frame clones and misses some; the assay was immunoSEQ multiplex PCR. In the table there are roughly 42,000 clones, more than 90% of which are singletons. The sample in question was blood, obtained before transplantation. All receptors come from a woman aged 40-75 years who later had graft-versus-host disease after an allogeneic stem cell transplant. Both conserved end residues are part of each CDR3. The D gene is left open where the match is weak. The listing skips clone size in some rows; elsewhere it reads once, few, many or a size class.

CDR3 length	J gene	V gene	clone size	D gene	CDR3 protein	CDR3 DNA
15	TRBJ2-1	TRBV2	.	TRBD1	CASSVGGPRGNEQFF	TGTGCCAGCAGTGTAGGGGGCCCGAGGGGCAATGAGCAGTTCTTC
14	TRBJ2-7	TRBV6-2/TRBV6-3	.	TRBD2	CASSPSGRNYEQYF	TGTGCCAGCAGTCCAAGCGGGAGAAACTACGAGCAGTACTTC
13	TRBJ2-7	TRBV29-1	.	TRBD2	CSVESGRGNEQYF	TGCAGCGTTGAAAGCGGGAGGGGCAACGAGCAGTACTTC
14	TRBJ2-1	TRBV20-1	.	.	CSASVSRPYNEQFF	TGCAGTGCTAGTGTGTCGCGACCTTACAATGAGCAGTTCTTC
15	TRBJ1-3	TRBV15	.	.	CATSRDITGGNTIYF	TGTGCCACCAGCAGAGATATAACAGGCGGAAACACCATATATTTT
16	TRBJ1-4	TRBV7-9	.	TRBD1	CASSSGQGMVGEKLFF	TGTGCCAGCAGCTCTGGACAGGGGATGGTAGGCGAAAAACTGTTTTTT
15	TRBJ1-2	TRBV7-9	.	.	CASSSRAAPNYGYTF	TGTGCCAGCAGCTCCAGGGCGGCGCCTAACTATGGCTACACCTTC
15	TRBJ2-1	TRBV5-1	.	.	CASSFEGSSYNEQFF	TGCGCCAGCAGCTTCGAGGGGAGCTCCTACAATGAGCAGTTCTTC
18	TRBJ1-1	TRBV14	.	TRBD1	CASSQEGTETAWDTEAFF	TGTGCCAGCAGCCAAGAAGGGACAGAAACTGCTTGGGACACTGAAGCTTTCTTT
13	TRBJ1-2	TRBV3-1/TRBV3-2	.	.	CASSPHLMEGYTF	TGTGCCAGCAGCCCACACCTTATGGAGGGCTACACCTTC
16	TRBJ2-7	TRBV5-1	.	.	CASSLVVQPSPYEQYF	TGCGCCAGCAGCTTGGTGGTCCAACCTTCGCCCTACGAGCAGTACTTC
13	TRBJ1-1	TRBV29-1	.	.	CSVEDLSGIEAFF	TGCAGCGTTGAGGATCTCTCAGGGATCGAAGCTTTCTTT
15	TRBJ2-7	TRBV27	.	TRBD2	CASRPLTSGSYEQYF	TGTGCCAGCAGGCCTCTGACTAGCGGGTCCTACGAGCAGTACTTC
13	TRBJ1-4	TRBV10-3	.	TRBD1	CAISEDRPEKLFF	TGTGCCATCAGCGAGGACAGGCCCGAAAAACTGTTTTTT
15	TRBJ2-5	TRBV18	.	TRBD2	CASSPRVRGKETQYF	TGTGCCAGCTCACCCCGGGTGCGGGGGAAAGAGACCCAGTACTTC
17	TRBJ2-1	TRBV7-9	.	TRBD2	CASSLGGAGAPYNEQFF	TGTGCCAGCAGCTTAGGGGGAGCGGGAGCCCCCTACAATGAGCAGTTCTTC
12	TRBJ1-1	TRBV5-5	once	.	CASSGRNTEAFF	TGTGCCAGCAGCGGGCGGAACACTGAAGCTTTCTTT
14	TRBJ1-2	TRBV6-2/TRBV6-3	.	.	CASSYSGGRYGYTF	TGTGCCAGCAGTTACTCCGGCGGTCGGTATGGCTACACCTTC
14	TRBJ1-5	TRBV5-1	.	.	CASSLSPGKQPQHF	TGCGCCAGCAGCTTGTCCCCAGGGAAACAGCCCCAGCATTTT
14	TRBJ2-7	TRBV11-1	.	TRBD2	CASSPRLAGDEQYF	TGTGCCAGCAGCCCCCGACTAGCGGGAGACGAGCAGTACTTC
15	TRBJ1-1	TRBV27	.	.	CASRSRMRENTEAFF	TGTGCCAGCAGATCCCGGATGCGCGAGAACACTGAAGCTTTCTTT
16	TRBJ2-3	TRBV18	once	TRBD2	CASSPMVAGAQDTQYF	TGTGCCAGCTCACCCATGGTAGCGGGAGCTCAAGATACGCAGTATTTT
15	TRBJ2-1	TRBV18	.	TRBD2	CASSTPGLALLEQFF	TGTGCCAGCTCAACGCCGGGACTAGCGCTGCTTGAGCAGTTCTTC
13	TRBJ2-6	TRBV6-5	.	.	CASRTAGANVLTF	TGTGCCAGCAGGACCGCTGGGGCCAACGTCCTGACTTTC
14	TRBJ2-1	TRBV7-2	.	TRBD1	CASSPWTGNNEQFF	TGTGCCAGCAGCCCTTGGACAGGGAACAATGAGCAGTTCTTC
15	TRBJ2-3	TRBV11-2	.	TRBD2	CASSPPAGAIDTQYF	TGTGCCAGCAGCCCGCCGGCGGGAGCGATAGATACGCAGTATTTT
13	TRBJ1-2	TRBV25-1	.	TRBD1	CASRGQGYYGYTF	TGTGCCAGCAGGGGACAGGGCTACTATGGCTACACCTTC
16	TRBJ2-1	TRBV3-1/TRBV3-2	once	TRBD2	CASSQDGGGPSNEQFF	TGTGCCAGCAGCCAAGATGGGGGAGGGCCCTCTAATGAGCAGTTCTTC
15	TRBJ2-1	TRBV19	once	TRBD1	CASKWTGDGYNEQFF	TGTGCCAGTAAGTGGACAGGGGATGGGTACAATGAGCAGTTCTTC
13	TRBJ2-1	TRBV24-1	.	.	CATSDYRGTEQFF	TGTGCCACCAGTGATTACCGTGGTACTGAGCAGTTCTTC
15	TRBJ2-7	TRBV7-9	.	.	CASSLQGSGIYEQYF	TGTGCCAGCAGCCTTCAGGGGTCAGGGATCTACGAGCAGTACTTC
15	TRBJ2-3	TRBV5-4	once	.	CASRLHGGSTDTQYF	TGTGCCAGCAGACTTCATGGAGGGAGCACAGATACGCAGTATTTT
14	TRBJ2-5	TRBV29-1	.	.	CSVPADPTWETQYF	TGCAGCGTCCCAGCGGACCCCACGTGGGAGACCCAGTACTTC
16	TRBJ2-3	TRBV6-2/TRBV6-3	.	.	CASSYGSGQSTDTQYF	TGTGCCAGCAGTTACGGGAGCGGGCAAAGCACAGATACGCAGTATTTT
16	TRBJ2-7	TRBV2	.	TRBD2	CASSSSGRASTYEQYF	TGTGCCAGCAGTAGTAGCGGGAGGGCCTCCACCTACGAGCAGTACTTC
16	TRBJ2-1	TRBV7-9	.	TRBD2	CASSKYSGINSNEQFF	TGTGCCAGCAGCAAGTATAGCGGGATTAACTCCAATGAGCAGTTCTTC
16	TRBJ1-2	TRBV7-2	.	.	CASSLGGSSSDYGYTF	TGTGCCAGCAGCTTAGGCGGGTCGAGTTCAGACTATGGCTACACCTTC
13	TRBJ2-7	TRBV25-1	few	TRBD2	CASSASGTYEQYF	TGTGCCAGCAGCGCTAGCGGGACCTACGAGCAGTACTTC
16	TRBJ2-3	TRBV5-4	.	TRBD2	CASSHSRAGGTDTQYF	TGTGCCAGCAGCCACTCGAGGGCGGGAGGCACAGATACGCAGTATTTT
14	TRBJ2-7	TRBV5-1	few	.	CASSSSGINYEQYF	TGCGCCAGCAGCTCCTCGGGTATAAACTACGAGCAGTACTTC
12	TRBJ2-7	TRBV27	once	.	CASRGPGYEQYF	TGTGCCAGCCGGGGACCCGGCTACGAGCAGTACTTC
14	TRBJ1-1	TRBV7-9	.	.	CASSATGRVTEAFF	TGTGCCAGCAGCGCTACGGGGCGGGTCACTGAAGCTTTCTTT
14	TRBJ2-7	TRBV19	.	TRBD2	CASSIGSGSYEQYF	TGTGCCAGTAGTATAGGAAGCGGGAGCTACGAGCAGTACTTC
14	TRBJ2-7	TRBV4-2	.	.	CASSQPLGSDEQYF	TGTGCCAGCAGCCAACCCCTAGGATCCGACGAGCAGTACTTC
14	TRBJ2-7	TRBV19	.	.	CASSMYRGSYEQYF	TGTGCCAGTAGTATGTATCGGGGATCCTACGAGCAGTACTTC
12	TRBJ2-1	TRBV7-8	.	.	CASSPGLNEQFF	TGTGCCAGCAGCCCTGGACTCAATGAGCAGTTCTTC
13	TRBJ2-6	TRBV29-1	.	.	CSGQLPGANVLTF	TGCAGCGGACAGCTGCCTGGGGCCAACGTCCTGACTTTC
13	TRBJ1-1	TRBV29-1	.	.	CSVEEGGNTEAFF	TGCAGCGTTGAAGAAGGGGGGAACACTGAAGCTTTCTTT